This is a list of T cell receptor beta chains from one sample in a study of T cells in Graves' hyperthyroidism and ophthalmopathy. TCRdb called the multiplex PCR reads again in MiXCR, with one record for every CDR3 protein. This table has about 300,000 distinct CDR3 sequences, roughly 15% appearing once. Sequenced input: blood. The source of these receptors is a woman aged 40-49 years with Graves' hyperthyroidism. Both conserved end residues are part of each CDR3. D genes are given only for firm matches. The size entry is marked missing in some rows and otherwise reads once, few, many or a size class.

j_call clone_size v_call d_call cdr3_nt cdr3_aa
TRBJ2-3 many TRBV5-6 NA TGTGCCAGCAGACCTTGGGGGCGCGGAGCAACAGATACGCAGTATTTT CASRPWGRGATDTQYF
TRBJ2-4 few TRBV29-1 NA TGCAGCGGCACTGGGGCCCAAAACATTCAGTACTTC CSGTGAQNIQYF
TRBJ1-1 many TRBV20-1 NA TGCAGTGCTGATGGGGGGGCGGGGACATCGAACACTGAAGCTTTCTTT CSADGGAGTSNTEAFF
TRBJ2-7 many TRBV11-1 NA TGTGCCAGCAGCTTCCTGGGGTACGAGCAGTACTTC CASSFLGYEQYF
TRBJ1-2 NA TRBV20-1 NA TGCAGTGCTCCTCCTTCGTCGGGAGCTAACTATGGCTACACCTTC CSAPPSSGANYGYTF
TRBJ1-3 few TRBV7-9 TRBD1 TGTGCCAGCAGCTTAGAGGAGACAGGGGAGTCTGGAAACACCATATATTTT CASSLEETGESGNTIYF
TRBJ1-2 many TRBV6-1 TRBD1 TGTGCCAGCAGACCCTCTGACAGGGGAGCAAGTGGCTACACCTTC CASRPSDRGASGYTF
TRBJ2-3 few TRBV12-3/TRBV12-4 NA TGTGCCAGCAGTTTTTTTGAGGGCGCAGATACGCAGTATTTT CASSFFEGADTQYF
TRBJ1-2 many TRBV11-2 NA TGTGCCAGCAGCTTATTTCTATCGAGTAAGGGGACCTATGGCTACACCTTC CASSLFLSSKGTYGYTF
TRBJ2-5 NA TRBV27 NA TGTGCCAGCAGTTTACTTGGGGGAGAAGAGACCCAGTACTTC CASSLLGGEETQYF
TRBJ2-1 many TRBV7-8 NA TGTGCCAGCAGCTTAGGGCAGGTCGCCTACAATGAGCAGTTCTTC CASSLGQVAYNEQFF
TRBJ2-7 NA TRBV5-1 TRBD2 TGCGCCAGCAGCTTCTCGCCGGGACTAGCGGAAGTTGTAAGCGAGCAGTACTTC CASSFSPGLAEVVSEQYF
TRBJ1-2 many TRBV29-1 TRBD1 TGCAGCGTAGCCGGGACAGTGATTCACTATGGCTACACCTTC CSVAGTVIHYGYTF
TRBJ2-7 many TRBV20-1 TRBD2 TGCAGTGCTGTATTACTAGCGGCACCTTACGAGCAGTACTTC CSAVLLAAPYEQYF
TRBJ2-2 many TRBV3-1 NA TGTGCCAGCAGCGAAGGGACCAACACCGGGGAGCTGTTTTTT CASSEGTNTGELFF
TRBJ1-1 few TRBV27 TRBD1 TGTGCCAGCACCAAGTCCGGGACAGGGGACGAAGCTTTCTTT CASTKSGTGDEAFF
TRBJ2-5 many TRBV7-8 NA TGTGCCAGCAGCGGCAGTTGGTACCAAGAGACCCAGTACTTC CASSGSWYQETQYF
TRBJ1-5 NA TRBV6-5 NA TGTGCCAGCAGTTACTCGAGAACAGCCAATCAGCCCCAGCATTTT CASSYSRTANQPQHF
TRBJ2-3 many TRBV20-1 TRBD2 TGCAGTGCTAGAGATCCGACTAGCGGTATTATCACAGATACGCAGTATTTT CSARDPTSGIITDTQYF
TRBJ1-1 many TRBV10-3 TRBD1 TGTGCCATCAGTGAGTCAGGACAGGGGATCACTGAAGCTTTCTTT CAISESGQGITEAFF
TRBJ1-1 many TRBV12-3/TRBV12-4 NA TGTGCCAGCAGTTTCCAGGGTGGGTACACTGAAGCTTTCTTT CASSFQGGYTEAFF
TRBJ2-3 many TRBV20-1 TRBD2 TGCAGTGCAGGACTAGAAGCAGATACGCAGTATTTT CSAGLEADTQYF
TRBJ2-7 many TRBV11-3 NA TGTGCCAGCAGCTCCGGACTCGGCGAGCAGTACTTC CASSSGLGEQYF
TRBJ2-2 many TRBV10-3 NA TGTGCCATCAGTGAGTCGATACGCCCCGGGGAGCTGTTTTTT CAISESIRPGELFF
TRBJ2-7 many TRBV2 NA TGTGCCAGCAGTGAATCCTGGACAGTCTACGAGCAGTACTTC CASSESWTVYEQYF
TRBJ1-1 NA TRBV25-1 NA TGTGCCAGCAGTGCAATCAGCACTGAAGCTTTCTTT CASSAISTEAFF
TRBJ2-5 few TRBV20-1 NA TGCAGTGCCCTCGGGGGGCCCCAAGAGACCCAGTACTTC CSALGGPQETQYF
TRBJ1-1 many TRBV5-1 NA TGCGCCAGCAGCTTGGACGTAGGAGGGCCTGAAGCTTTCTTT CASSLDVGGPEAFF
TRBJ1-6 many TRBV12-3/TRBV12-4 NA TGTGCCAGCAGAGAGACGGAGTCTTATTCACCCCTCCACTTT CASRETESYSPLHF
TRBJ2-1 many TRBV20-1 TRBD2 TGCAGTGCTAGAGATTTTCGGCTAGCGGGAGGGGGTGAGCAGTTCTTC CSARDFRLAGGGEQFF
TRBJ1-1 many TRBV20-1 NA TGCAGTGCTAGAGCGATAGGAGGGGCAGGGGACGAAGCTTTCTTT CSARAIGGAGDEAFF
TRBJ2-7 few TRBV20-1 NA TGCAGTGCTAGAGACTCTAAAGAGGCCAACGAGCAGTACTTC CSARDSKEANEQYF
TRBJ2-7 many TRBV27 NA TGTGCCAGCGCTAAGTCAAGCGTTTTAAAGGAGCAGTACTTC CASAKSSVLKEQYF
TRBJ2-5 many TRBV29-1 NA TGCAGCGCCGTCGAGGGGGAGACCCAGTACTTC CSAVEGETQYF
TRBJ2-1 few TRBV29-1 TRBD2 TGCAGCGTTTCCGGACTAGCGGGAATGGATGAGCAGTTCTTC CSVSGLAGMDEQFF
TRBJ2-7 few TRBV19 NA TGTGCCAGTAGTAGAGTCCTTGATCCCTCCTACGAGCAGTACTTC CASSRVLDPSYEQYF
TRBJ2-7 few TRBV3-1 NA TGTGCCAGCAGCCAAGCCGGGGCTGGACAGTCTTACGAGCAGTACTTC CASSQAGAGQSYEQYF
TRBJ2-7 many TRBV29-1 NA TGCAGCGTTGGAGGACAGAGCTCCTACGAGCAGTACTTC CSVGGQSSYEQYF
TRBJ1-4 many TRBV20-1 NA TGCAGTGGGATCCCCAGGGACGATGAAAAACTGTTTTTT CSGIPRDDEKLFF
TRBJ2-1 NA TRBV3-1 TRBD2 TGTGCCAGCAGCCAGACTAGCGGGAGAAATCAGCAGTTCTTC CASSQTSGRNQQFF
TRBJ2-5 many TRBV28 TRBD2 TGTGCCAGCAGGCCCAAACTAGCGGGAGGCCAAGAGACCCAGTACTTC CASRPKLAGGQETQYF
TRBJ1-4 many TRBV27 NA TGTGCCAGCCCCCGGCGAACAGAAAAACTGTTTTTT CASPRRTEKLFF
TRBJ2-5 many TRBV6-1 NA TGTGCCAGCAGTGAAGGAGGGCAGATCCAAGAGACCCAGTACTTC CASSEGGQIQETQYF
TRBJ2-1 NA TRBV13 NA TGTGCCAGCAGCCCCTTTACGGGGTTAACCTACAATGAGCAGTTCTTC CASSPFTGLTYNEQFF
TRBJ2-1 NA TRBV5-1 TRBD2 TGCGCCAGCAGCTCCGGGACTACGGACAATGAGCAGTTCTTC CASSSGTTDNEQFF
TRBJ1-4 many TRBV9 NA TGTGCCAGCAGCGTAGGATTGGGCGGGGAAAAACTGTTTTTT CASSVGLGGEKLFF
TRBJ2-7 many TRBV19 TRBD2 TGTGCCAGTAGCCGTACGGGAGGATTTGACGAGCAGTACTTC CASSRTGGFDEQYF
TRBJ2-1 NA TRBV15 TRBD2 TGTGCCACCAGCAGGGGACTAGCTCATGAGCAGTTCTTC CATSRGLAHEQFF
TRBJ1-2 many TRBV2 NA TGTGCCAGCAGTGACCACCTAGGCTATGGCTACACCTTC CASSDHLGYGYTF
TRBJ2-5 few TRBV7-9 TRBD1 TGTGCCAGCAGCTTCCTGACAGGGAGCGAGAAGACCCAGTACTTC CASSFLTGSEKTQYF
TRBJ2-7 many TRBV27 TRBD1 TGTGCCAGCAGTTTAAGGGGACAGGGTAGCTTCTACGAGCAGTACTTC CASSLRGQGSFYEQYF
TRBJ2-1 NA TRBV3-1 NA TGTGCCAGCAGCCGGAGGTCCCCCTACAATGAGCAGTTCTTC CASSRRSPYNEQFF
TRBJ1-2 many TRBV12-3/TRBV12-4 NA TGTGCCAGCAGTTTGGCTGGCTCTGCCTATGGCTACACCTTC CASSLAGSAYGYTF